Each of the 22 T cell receptor beta chains below was sequenced from the same sample in a study of control samples from healthy donors and cancer patients. The table came from immunoSEQ multiplex PCR; TCRdb's copy has only in-frame clones and leaves some out. This repertoire shows some 95,000 clones, about 79% found once; its top ten account for 8% to 11%. Material for sequencing was blood. All receptors derive from a woman under 40 in good health.

The count of this clone is one. The genes are TRBV9 and TRBJ1-2; 7 bases fit TRBD1. The trim removed 2 bases at V and 3 bases at J, leaving 7 bases unmatched. The CDR3 is 15 residues long. Germline CDR1 SGDLS, CDR2 YYNGEE. CDR3 DNA sequence: TGTGCCAGCAGCGTTAGTGAGGGGGCGCACTATGGCTACACCTTC. Translated, it gives CASSVSEGAHYGYTF.

V gene TRBV3-1 (or the pseudogene TRBV3-2) combines with J gene TRBJ1-1; D is undetermined. The CDR3 covers 17 residues. The germline CDR1 and CDR2 sequences are LGHDT and YNNKEL (reference sequence). Trimming left V 0 bases short and J 1 base short, with 15 bases between. CDR3: CASSQEDIWAQNTEAFF. The CDR3, as DNA: TGTGCCAGCAGCCAAGAAGATATTTGGGCCCAGAACACTGAAGCTTTCTTT.

This chain links TRBV5-6 with TRBJ2-5; D is perhaps TRBD1 (6 bases). The CDR3 has 14 amino acids. V lost 0 bases and J 3 bases, leaving 9 bases between the germline ends. The germline V gene encodes CDR1 SGHDT and CDR2 YYEEEE. CDR3 amino acids: CASSLEAGEETQYF. CDR3 DNA: TGTGCCAGCAGCTTGGAGGCAGGGGAAGAGACCCAGTACTTC.

V gene TRBV6-5 combines with J gene TRBJ1-2; 7 bases map to TRBD1. V lost 5 bases, J lost 7 bases, and 13 bases stayed unmatched. This CDR3 comprises 15 residues. CDR1 and CDR2 (germline): MNHEY, SVGAGI. The CDR3 spells CASSQQQGPLGGYTF. CDR3 bases: TGTGCCAGCAGTCAACAACAGGGGCCGCTCGGTGGCTACACCTTC.

This clone was seen a few times. The chain uses TRBV14 and TRBJ2-5, with a weak D call TRBD2 (5 bases). Trimming shortened V by 0 bases and J by 5 bases, and 16 bases separated the two germline ends. CDR3 length equals 16 residues. Germline CDR1 reads SGHDN; CDR2 reads FVKESK. Written as DNA, the CDR3 is TGTGCCAGCAGCCAAGATCTGCATCCGGGCGGGGAGACCCAGTACTTC. It codes for CASSQDLHPGGETQYF.

The rearrangement joins TRBV6-1 to TRBJ1-2; D is perhaps TRBD1 (6 bases). The V gene lost 0 bases and the J gene lost 8 bases, with 10 bases spanning the gap. The CDR3 has 13 amino acids. CDR1 and CDR2 from the germline V gene are MNHNS and SASEGT. The CDR3, as DNA: TGTGCCAGCAGTGAAGCGCATGGGGGCGGCTACACCTTC. Protein product: CASSEAHGGGYTF.

The rearrangement links TRBV7-9 to TRBJ1-2; D might be TRBD1 (5 bases). This CDR3 is 17 amino acids long. The V end lost 5 bases, the J end lost 0 bases, and 19 bases lay between the germline ends. The germline gives CDR1 SEHNR, CDR2 FQNEAQ (reference sequence). CDR3 region: CASSPNGAGLANYGYTF. The CDR3 bases are TGTGCCAGCAGCCCTAATGGGGCAGGGCTTGCTAACTATGGCTACACCTTC.

The rearrangement joins TRBV2 to TRBJ1-2; D gene ambiguous. Germline CDR1 and CDR2: SNHLY and FYNNEI. V shed 7 bases and J shed 1 base, with 7 bases lying between them. CDR3 length equals 12 residues. DNA of the CDR3: TGTGCCAGCAAAGGAAATAACTATGGCTACACCTTC. Protein product: CASKGNNYGYTF.

Concerning this clone: The junction does not match germline at one end; this may be a read error. The same CDR3 can be traced to other DNA sequences in this sample. The chain uses TRBV7-2 and TRBJ1-5; TRBD1 matches at 9 bases. This CDR3 region has 17 residues. Germline V gives CDR1 SGHTA, CDR2 FQGNSA. CDR3 sequence (DNA): TGTGCCAGCAGCCCCGAGACAGGGGGGTCAAGCAATCAACCCCAGCATTTT. This translates into CASSPETGGSSNQPQHF. The full variable domain, its missing parts supplied by reference TRBV7-2 and TRBJ1-5, is GAGVSQSPSNKVTEKGKDVELRCDPISGHTALYWYRQSLGQGLEFLIYFQGNSAPDKSGLPSDRFSAERTGGSVSTLTIQRTQQEDSAVYLCASSPETGGSSNQPQHFGDGTRLSIL.

V is TRBV18 and J is TRBJ1-3; tentative D call: TRBD1 (5 bases). Germline CDR1 KGHSH, CDR2 LQKENI. This CDR3 has 15 residues. V was cut by 9 bases and J by 4 bases, with 19 bases left in between. The CDR3 protein is CASSVQGVTGNTIYF. The DNA of the CDR3 is TGTGCCAGTTCCGTCCAGGGAGTTACCGGAAACACCATATATTTT.

This clone was seen only once. The rearrangement uses TRBV5-6 and TRBJ1-2, with 7 bases that match TRBD1. Trimming cost V 3 bases and J 8 bases; bases outside gene matches: 4. The CDR3 covers 12 residues. The V gene's germline CDR1 is SGHDT and CDR2 YYEEEE. The chain's CDR3 is CASSYTGEGYTF. The CDR3, as DNA: TGTGCCAGCAGCTATACAGGGGAGGGCTACACCTTC.

This sequence joins TRBV9 and TRBJ1-2, with a tentative D call TRBD1 (5 bases). Per the germline V gene, CDR1 is SGDLS and CDR2 is YYNGEE. The CDR3 sequence is 12 residues long. Trimming pared 2 bases from V and 8 bases from J, leaving 10 bases between. In nucleotides, the CDR3 is TGTGCCAGCAGCGTTCAGAGACAGGGCTACACCTTC. This sequence encodes CASSVQRQGYTF.

This rearrangement joins TRBV12-5 to TRBJ2-3; 7 bases map to TRBD1. J was trimmed by 0 bases and V by 0 bases; bases with no gene match: 12. This CDR3 contains 19 residues. Germline V CDR1 and CDR2: LGHNT, FRNRAP. CDR3 region: CASGLVRQGKIFSTDTQYF. CDR3 nucleotides: TGTGCTAGTGGTTTGGTAAGACAGGGAAAGATCTTTAGCACAGATACGCAGTATTTT.

V and J are TRBV18 and TRBJ1-5; D perhaps matches TRBD1 (5 bases). This CDR3 is 14 amino acids long. Germline loops: CDR1 KGHSH, CDR2 LQKENI. V was cut by 2 bases and J by 3 bases, with 8 bases left in between. This chain's CDR3 is CASSPEGLNQPQHF. CDR3 nucleotide sequence: TGTGCCAGCTCACCAGAGGGGCTCAATCAGCCCCAGCATTTT.

The chain is built from TRBV2 and TRBJ2-1; a weak D match, TRBD2 (5 bases). Germline lookup yields CDR1 SNHLY and CDR2 FYNNEI. This CDR3 contains 14 residues. Trimming shortened V by 2 bases and J by 8 bases, and 13 bases separated the two germline ends. The CDR3 DNA sequence: TGTGCCAGCAGTGAATTGCTAGCTAACTATGAGCAGTTCTTC. It translates to CASSELLANYEQFF.

The rearrangement joins TRBV27 to TRBJ2-5; D remains unclear. CDR1 MNHEY and CDR2 SMNVEV come from the germline V gene (reference sequence). The CDR3 has 11 amino acids. V was cut by 6 bases and J by 2 bases, with 4 bases left in between. CDR3 coding DNA: TGTGCCAGCAGGAAGCAAGAGACCCAGTACTTC. This translates into CASRKQETQYF.

The chain uses TRBV5-4 and TRBJ1-1; D is ambiguous. CDR3 length: 15 residues. V dropped 0 bases and J dropped 1 base, with 10 bases sitting between them. Per germline, CDR1 SGHNT and CDR2 YYREEE (reference sequence). CDR3 nucleotides: TGTGCCAGCAGCTTGGTTGGGAGGAGGAACACTGAAGCTTTCTTT. Translation gives CASSLVGRRNTEAFF.

The chain is built from TRBV9 and TRBJ1-2, with D perhaps TRBD1 (5 bases). This CDR3 contains 13 residues. Trimming cost V 4 bases and J 8 bases, with 15 bases left between them. Germline lookup yields CDR1 SGDLS and CDR2 YYNGEE. This CDR3 reads CASSLSLGEGYTF. The DNA of the CDR3 is TGTGCCAGCAGCCTATCTCTGGGGGAAGGCTACACCTTC.

This sequence joins TRBV11-3 and TRBJ1-1; the D gene is possibly TRBD1 (5 bases). Germline loops: CDR1 SGHNT, CDR2 YENEEA. Trimming removed 6 bases from V and 0 bases from J, with 14 bases in between. The CDR3 runs to 15 residues. The CDR3 spells CASRGPGSMNTEAFF. CDR3 sequence (DNA): TGTGCCAGCAGGGGACCGGGGTCTATGAACACTGAAGCTTTCTTT.

The chain recombines TRBV4-2 with TRBJ2-7; D is possibly TRBD1 (6 bases). Germline-derived CDR1 and CDR2 are LGHNA and YNFKEQ. The V end was cut by 4 bases, the J end by 7 bases, with 11 bases between. The CDR3 totals 12 residues. The CDR3: CASSPQGYEQYF. The CDR3 DNA follows: TGTGCCAGCAGCCCACAGGGTTATGAGCAGTACTTC.

V is TRBV7-2 and J is TRBJ1-2; 9 nucleotides align to TRBD1. This CDR3 spans 14 amino acids. The junction had 10 bases not matched to a gene; V was cut back by 6 bases and J by 8 bases. In germline, CDR1 is SGHTA, CDR2 FQGNSA. DNA of the CDR3: TGTGCCAGCAGTCAAAGTCCGGGACAGGGAGGCTACACCTTC. Encoded protein: CASSQSPGQGGYTF.

The V call is TRBV7-3, the J call TRBJ2-5; TRBD1 matches 10 bases. The CDR3 is 16 residues long. CDR1 is SGHTA, CDR2 FQGTGA, per germline. Trimming took 5 bases from V and 2 from J; bases not matched to a gene: 8. The DNA for the CDR3 is TGTGCCAGCAGCCCGGGGGACAGGGGAGTACAAGAGACCCAGTACTTC. Its translation: CASSPGDRGVQETQYF.